Below are 14 T cell receptor beta chains sequenced from a single sample in a study of CD8+ T cells in alopecia areata. RNA was isolated and reverse transcribed to cDNA, the sequencing template. Generated by immunoSEQ multiplex PCR, the TCRdb table keeps only in-frame clones and is missing some. The sample shows 95,000 to 120,000 clones, about 60% of them seen only once. The sample was NKG2D-low CD8+ T cells sorted from blood. These receptors all stem from a human donor with alopecia areata.

Only one count was recorded for this clone. The chain couples TRBV7-6 to TRBJ2-7; 8 nucleotides align to TRBD2. The CDR3 is 14 residues long. The junction had 3 bases not matched to a gene; V was cut back by 1 base and J by 4 bases. CDR1 is SGHVS and CDR2 is FNYEAQ in the germline V gene. CDR3 in amino acids: CASSLGGGNYEQYF. The DNA of the CDR3 is TGTGCCAGCAGCTTAGGCGGGGGGAATTACGAGCAGTACTTC.

The chain's CDR3 is CASSSRTGVGGYTF. The CDR3 bases are TGTGCCAGCAGTTCCAGGACAGGGGTTGGTGGCTACACCTTC. The chain is built from TRBV6-5 and TRBJ1-2; 9 positions agree with TRBD1. CDR1 and CDR2 (germline): MNHEY, SVGAGI. CDR3 length: 14 residues. V dropped 4 bases and J dropped 7; count of bases not matched to a gene: 7.

The sample holds a few counts of this clone. The rearrangement uses TRBV25-1 and TRBJ2-6; D uncertain. The ends were cut back, 8 bases at V and 1 base at J, with 0 bases in the middle. Germline V gene lookup returns CDR1 MGHDK and CDR2 SYGVNS. This CDR3 has 11 residues. The DNA of the CDR3 is TGTGCCAGCTCTGGGGCCAACGTCCTGACTTTC. Translated, it gives CASSGANVLTF.

The table lists this clone with a count of one. This chain connects TRBV4-1 to TRBJ1-1; 8 bases match TRBD1. J gave up 1 base and V 2 bases, and 3 bases lay outside the gene matches. CDR1 MGHRA and CDR2 YSYEKL come from the germline V gene. This CDR3 is built from 15 residues. CDR3 sequence reads: CASSQSGTGNTEAFF. CDR3 DNA: TGCGCCAGCAGCCAATCGGGGACAGGGAACACTGAAGCTTTCTTT.

The CDR3 DNA reads as TGTGCCAGCAGCTCTCTAGCGGGAGGAGTGAATGAGCAGTTCTTC. Protein: CASSSLAGGVNEQFF. This rearrangement joins TRBV7-3 to TRBJ2-1; TRBD2 matches at 11 bases. Germline V lookup: CDR1 SGHTA, CDR2 FQGTGA. The length of the CDR3 is 15 residues. V lost 4 bases, J lost 7 bases, and 6 bases stayed unmatched.

The V gene is TRBV11-1, the J gene TRBJ2-7; 10 nucleotides align to TRBD1. The length of the CDR3 is 15 residues. The germline V gene encodes CDR1 SGHAT and CDR2 FQDESV (reference sequence). After removal of 8 bases from V and 5 bases from J, the junction contained 12 bases not matched to a gene. In nucleotides, the CDR3 is TGTGCCAGCCGAGTGGGGACAGGGGCTATCGACGAGCAGTACTTC. This translates into CASRVGTGAIDEQYF.

V is TRBV7-9 and J is TRBJ1-4; D ambiguous. The V end lost 4 bases, the J end lost 4 bases, and 13 bases lay between the germline ends. The CDR3 consists of 15 residues. Germline lookup yields CDR1 SEHNR and CDR2 FQNEAQ (reference sequence). The CDR3 is CASSSQWTRNEKLFF. CDR3 nucleotide sequence: TGTGCCAGCAGCTCACAGTGGACCCGTAATGAAAAACTGTTTTTT.

The V call is TRBV6-1, the J call TRBJ2-1; tentatively, D is TRBD2 (7 bases). This CDR3 is built from 14 residues. CDR1 is MNHNS, CDR2 SASEGT, per germline. V gave up 7 bases and J gave up 6 bases, with 16 bases separating them. Here the CDR3 DNA reads TGTGCCAGCAAACTAGCGCGACAGGTCAATGAGCAGTTCTTC. Protein: CASKLARQVNEQFF.

The CDR3, as DNA: TGTGCCAGCAGTTTGGCGGGAGGGCCAAATGAGCAGTTCTTC. It codes for CASSLAGGPNEQFF. This chain joins TRBV6-5 and TRBJ2-1; 9 bases are shared with TRBD2. Germline CDR1 MNHEY, CDR2 SVGAGI. This CDR3 spans 14 amino acids. V shed 4 bases and J 7 bases; nucleotides not matched to a gene: 5.

V usage is TRBV4-2 and J usage is TRBJ2-7; unclear D gene. V was trimmed by 4 bases and J by 6 bases, leaving 13 bases between them. This CDR3 is 13 amino acids long. CDR1 and CDR2 from the germline V gene are LGHNA and YNFKEQ. CDR3 region: CASSLYSATEQYF. CDR3 coding DNA: TGTGCCAGCAGCCTCTATTCAGCGACCGAGCAGTACTTC.

This clone ranks as medium-sized. The chain links TRBV28 to TRBJ1-1; D is ambiguous. The V gene's germline CDR1 is MDHEN and CDR2 SYDVKM. The germline V and J ends were trimmed by 3 bases and 0 bases, with 20 bases remaining between them. The CDR3 is 18 residues long. The CDR3 is CASSFRIGSSEVNTEAFF. The CDR3 bases are TGTGCCAGCAGTTTTAGGATCGGCTCGTCAGAAGTGAACACTGAAGCTTTCTTT. Variable domain in full (rest from reference TRBV28 and TRBJ1-1): DVKVTQSSRYLVKRTGEKVFLECVQDMDHENMFWYRQDPGLGLRLIYFSYDVKMKEKGDIPEGYSVSREKKERFSLILESASTNQTSMYLCASSFRIGSSEVNTEAFFGQGTRLTVV.

This rearrangement joins TRBV29-1 to TRBJ2-7; TRBD1 aligns across 7 bases. J lost 2 bases, V lost 7 bases, and 8 bases had no gene match. Germline loops: CDR1 SQVTM, CDR2 ANQGSEA. This CDR3 region has 13 residues. The CDR3 region has the DNA TGCAGCGCCCAGACAGGGATTGCCTACGAGCAGTACTTC. Its protein is CSAQTGIAYEQYF.

The chain recombines TRBV7-9 with TRBJ2-1; TRBD1 agrees at 11 bases. The CDR3 totals 14 residues. Germline-derived CDR1 and CDR2 are SEHNR and FQNEAQ (reference sequence). V was pared by 5 bases and J by 9 bases, with 6 bases of the junction left unmatched. CDR3 DNA: TGTGCCAGCAGCGCCCAGGACAGGGGGCTTGAGCAGTTCTTC. Protein sequence: CASSAQDRGLEQFF.

V and J are TRBV7-6 and TRBJ2-3, with D unresolved. Germline values: CDR1 SGHVS, CDR2 FNYEAQ. Deletions cut 4 bases from V and 0 bases from J, with 8 bases between. This CDR3 has 14 amino acids. In nucleotides, the CDR3 is TGTGCCAGCAGCTCTGTAGGTAGCACAGATACGCAGTATTTT. Translating gives CASSSVGSTDTQYF.